The sequence of this TCR beta chain was determined in a study of T cell responses to AZD1222 COVID-19 vaccine. As to this clone: The target antigen is unknown.

Overall study results and limits: As reported, nearly half of all spike-specific TCRs target variant regions that are unmutated.

Clones were read by immunoSEQ multiplex PCR, and TCRdb kept only the in-frame ones, dropping some. The sample consists of 90,000 to 150,000 clones, over 75% of them appearing once. The sequence was collected from an adult in good health. The sample here was peripheral blood, taken on day 0 of AZD1222 vaccination.

The CDR3 DNA reads TGTGCCAGCAGTCGAATTTTAGGATCTCAGCCCCAGCATTTT. Protein product: CASSRILGSQPQHF. This rearrangement joins TRBV6-2 or TRBV6-3 to TRBJ1-5; D remains unclear. The CDR3 runs to 14 residues. CDR1 is MNHEY, CDR2 SVGEGT, per germline. Deletions cut 5 bases from V and 6 bases from J, with 14 bases between.